Presented here are 21 T cell receptor beta chains from one specimen sequenced in a study of blood T cells in healthy people across ages. It was with a sample-barcoded 5' primer and a J-beta primer mix that a second PCR of roughly 7 to 11 cycles was run. One entry per CDR3 protein results from TCRdb running MiXCR on the 5' RACE reads. This repertoire shows about 830,000 distinct CDR3 sequences, around 62% found once; its top ten account for 28%. Sequenced sample: blood. All receptors derive from a man aged 25 to 40 in good health.

The rearrangement links TRBV20-1 to TRBJ1-5; 9 nucleotides align to TRBD1. V dropped 5 bases and J dropped 6; count of bases not matched to a gene: 8. Germline assignment: CDR1 DFQATT and CDR2 SNEGSKA (reference sequence). The CDR3 loop spans 14 amino acids. CDR3 bases: TGCAGTGCTGGCCGGGACAGGGTGGTTCAGCCCCAGCATTTT. Amino acid sequence: CSAGRDRVVQPQHF.

This chain connects TRBV5-1 to TRBJ1-2, with a tentative D call TRBD1 (5 bases). The ends were cut back, 2 bases at V and 0 bases at J, with 8 bases in the middle. CDR1 and CDR2 (germline): SGHRS, YFSETQ. This CDR3 spans 14 amino acids. The CDR3 region is CASSFTGTNYGYTF. Here the CDR3 DNA reads TGCGCCAGCAGCTTTACAGGAACTAACTATGGCTACACCTTC.

The chain has TRBV30 and TRBJ2-7; tentative D call: TRBD2 (6 bases). This CDR3 has 12 amino acids. Trimming shortened V by 0 bases and J by 6 bases, and 9 bases separated the two germline ends. Germline CDR1 and CDR2: GTSNPN and SVGIG (reference sequence). DNA of the CDR3: TGTGCCTGGAGTGTCTTGGGAGGCGAGCAGTACTTC. Protein: CAWSVLGGEQYF. Drawing the rest from reference TRBV30 and TRBJ2-7, the complete variable domain is SQTIHQWPATLVQPVGSPLSLECTVEGTSNPNLYWYRQAAGRGLQLLFYSVGIGQISSEVPQNLSASRPQDRQFILSSKKLLLSDSGFYLCAWSVLGGEQYFGPGTRLTVT.

V usage is TRBV6-2 or TRBV6-3 and J usage is TRBJ2-2, with no clear D. The V end was cut by 8 bases, the J end by 3 bases, with 7 bases between. This CDR3 contains 12 residues. From germline, CDR1 is MNHEY and CDR2 SVGEGT. The CDR3 spells CASGSYTGELFF. The CDR3 nucleotides are TGTGCCAGCGGCAGTTACACCGGGGAGCTGTTTTTT.

A few counts support this clonotype. The rearrangement uses TRBV15 and TRBJ1-4; D perhaps matches TRBD1 (6 bases). V lost 0 bases, J lost 5 bases, and 19 bases lay in between. Germline CDR1 LNHNV, CDR2 YYDKDF (reference sequence). CDR3 size: 18 residues. In DNA form, the CDR3 reads TGTGCCACCAGCAGAGACGTAGCGGGGGGCCGGGGCAATGAAAAACTGTTTTTT. The encoded protein is CATSRDVAGGRGNEKLFF.

This clonotype occurred a few times. The V gene is TRBV4-3, the J gene TRBJ2-7; D uncertain. Trimming left V 3 bases short and J 5 bases short, with 5 bases between. The CDR3 has 11 amino acids. Per germline, CDR1 LGHNA and CDR2 YSLEER. CDR3 DNA sequence: TGCGCCAGCAGCCACAATAACGAGCAGTACTTC. Protein product: CASSHNNEQYF.

This clonotype was recorded a few times. The gene calls are TRBV7-9 and TRBJ2-7, with D possibly TRBD1 on 8 matching bases. Trimming stripped 10 bases from V and 5 bases from J, with 15 bases between. This CDR3 comprises 12 residues. The V gene's germline CDR1 is SEHNR and CDR2 FQNEAQ (reference sequence). The CDR3 DNA follows: TGTGCCATCACAGGGGGGGGGAACGAGCAGTACTTC. As protein: CAITGGGNEQYF.

CDR3 nucleotide sequence: TGCGCCAGCAGCCAACAACAGGGCGGGAACACTGAAGCTTTCTTT. It yields the protein CASSQQQGGNTEAFF. This chain uses TRBV4-3 with TRBJ1-1, with a possible D match to TRBD1 (6 bases). Germline assignment: CDR1 LGHNA and CDR2 YSLEER. CDR3 length: 15 residues. Trimming stripped 2 bases from V and 1 base from J, with 11 bases between.

The chain recombines TRBV20-1 with TRBJ2-7, with D unclear. The J call may be mistaken, given a closer DNA end match to TRBJ2-5. Germline V gene sequence: CDR1 DFQATT, CDR2 SNEGSKA (reference sequence). The CDR3 contains 13 residues. The CDR3 spells CSASPSFGKTQYF. CDR3 DNA sequence: TGCAGTGCTAGTCCCAGTTTCGGCAAGACCCAGTACTTC.

This chain joins TRBV20-1 and TRBJ2-1, with 7 bases matching TRBD2. Germline V gene data show CDR1 as DFQATT and CDR2 as SNEGSKA (reference sequence). CDR3 length equals 16 residues. The junction had 13 bases not matched to a gene; V was cut back by 0 bases and J by 8 bases. The CDR3 spells CSARDPKGLVAYEQFF. As DNA, the CDR3 is TGCAGTGCTAGAGACCCAAAAGGACTAGTGGCCTATGAGCAGTTCTTC.

CDR3 nucleotides: TGTGCCTGGCAAGCGACGGGGGCACCCCTGGAGCAGTACTTC. Translating it yields CAWQATGAPLEQYF. The chain joins TRBV30 to TRBJ2-5; D is possibly TRBD1 or TRBD2 (6 bases each). The length of the CDR3 is 14 residues. Trimming pared 5 bases from V and 11 bases from J, leaving 24 bases between. Germline V CDR1 and CDR2: GTSNPN, SVGIG (reference sequence). The full variable domain, its missing parts supplied by reference TRBV30 and TRBJ2-5, is SQTIHQWPATLVQPVGSPLSLECTVEGTSNPNLYWYRQAAGRGLQLLFYSVGIGQISSEVPQNLSASRPQDRQFILSSKKLLLSDSGFYLCAWQATGAPLEQYFGPGTRLLVL.

For this clonotype: The junction shows a germline mismatch at one end, possibly a read error. The chain couples TRBV7-2 to TRBJ1-6, with no clear D. This CDR3 contains 17 residues. Germline lookup yields CDR1 SGHTA and CDR2 FQGNSA. This chain's CDR3 is CAGSLSTLTGGNSPLHF. The DNA of the CDR3 is TGTGCCGGCAGCCTATCAACGCTGACTGGCGGGAATTCACCCCTCCACTTT.

The gene calls are TRBV12-3 or TRBV12-4 and TRBJ2-3, with a weak D call TRBD2 (6 bases). There are 12 residues in the CDR3. Trimming took 10 bases from V and 6 from J, leaving 14 bases between them. CDR3 in amino acids: CATTRDSDTQYF. The CDR3 DNA reads as TGTGCCACCACCCGGGACTCCGATACGCAGTATTTT.

This clonotype has more than one count but fewer than ten. V is TRBV4-2 and J is TRBJ1-1; D is uncertain. The V gene's germline CDR1 is LGHNA and CDR2 YNFKEQ. The CDR3 loop spans 13 amino acids. V lost 1 base and J 3 bases, leaving 6 bases between the germline ends. The CDR3 here is CASSQGSDTEAFF. For the CDR3, the DNA is TGTGCCAGCAGCCAAGGCTCTGACACTGAAGCTTTCTTT.

The V gene is TRBV24-1, the J gene TRBJ2-4, with D unclear. The end of the DNA is better explained by TRBJ2-5, so the J call may be wrong. This CDR3 contains 15 residues. Germline V gives CDR1 KGHDR, CDR2 SFDVKD. The chain's CDR3 is CATSDLQFGGETQYF. The CDR3 bases are TGTGCCACCAGTGATTTGCAATTCGGTGGGGAGACCCAGTACTTC.

This clonotype was counted only a few times. Here the CDR3 DNA reads TGTGCCAGCAGCCGAGAATCACCCCTCCACTTT. This codes for CASSRESPLHF. J is TRBJ1-6 and V is TRBV7-8; D not resolved. This CDR3 is 11 amino acids long. Germline-derived CDR1 and CDR2 are SGHVS and FQNEAQ. Trimming removed 5 bases at V and 10 bases at J, with 6 bases between.

The chain uses TRBV10-3 and TRBJ2-6; D remains unclear. V was shortened by 0 bases and J by 0 bases, with 6 bases between the two germline ends. Germline CDR1 ENHRY, CDR2 SYGVKD. The CDR3 extends over 16 amino acids. CDR3 DNA sequence: TGTGCCATCAGTGAGTCGGGCAGCTCTGGGGCCAACGTCCTGACTTTC. Translated, it gives CAISESGSSGANVLTF.

This clonotype was observed a few times. V is TRBV4-3 and J is TRBJ2-6, with TRBD2 matching 9 bases. The CDR3 runs 17 residues. The J segment lost 0 bases and the V segment lost 1 base, leaving 1 base of the junction unmatched. Germline loops: CDR1 LGHNA, CDR2 YSLEER. CDR3 amino acids: CASSQATSGSGANVLTF. CDR3 nucleotide sequence: TGCGCCAGCAGCCAAGCGACTAGCGGCTCTGGGGCCAACGTCCTGACTTTC.

This clonotype occurred many times. The chain joins TRBV6-5 to TRBJ1-2, with D unclear. Germline assignment: CDR1 MNHEY and CDR2 SVGAGI. This CDR3 comprises 12 residues. Trimming took off 2 bases at V and 9 bases at J, with 10 bases between the two ends. The CDR3 region is CASSYVGSSYTF. The DNA of the CDR3 is TGTGCCAGCAGTTACGTGGGGAGTAGCTACACCTTC.

This chain uses TRBV25-1 with TRBJ1-1, with D possibly being TRBD1 (5 bases). Deletions cut 2 bases from V and 7 bases from J, with 17 bases between. The CDR3 spans 15 residues. Germline CDR1 reads MGHDK; CDR2 reads SYGVNS. As DNA, the CDR3 is TGTGCCAGCAGTGAAATGGAGGGGTGGGCACATGAAGCTTTCTTT. Its protein is CASSEMEGWAHEAFF.

In this sample, this clonotype turned up a few times. The CDR3 reads CSVEVASGETYNEQFF. In nucleotides, the CDR3 is TGCAGCGTTGAGGTAGCTAGCGGGGAGACTTACAATGAGCAGTTCTTC. The chain links TRBV29-1 to TRBJ2-1, with 9 bases lining up with TRBD2. The CDR3 has 16 amino acids. In germline, CDR1 is SQVTM, CDR2 ANQGSEA. Trimming at V came to 3 bases and at J to 4 bases, leaving 10 bases not matched to a gene.